The clone carrying this TCR beta chain was observed a few times. This entry belongs to a study of blood T cell repertoires in COVID-19. Study as a whole: Whether acute or convalescent, the COVID-19 samples came from the United States, Italy and Spain. PBMCs, B-cell-depleted T cells, or T cells provided the cDNA or gDNA that made up the material.

As processed by the authors: The assay estimated nucleated cells by amplifying reference gene primers. The assay was immunoSEQ multiplex PCR, and TCRdb's table has in-frame clones only and misses some. For V, J and clone size, that table is used; D and trimming come from the DNA. The data contain some 200,000 clones, just under 85% of them singletons. CDR3 length equals 16 residues. Sequenced: peripheral blood. The chain links TRBV21-1 to TRBJ2-7; TRBD1 is the table's D call and was not checked against the DNA. TRBV21-1 is tagged as a pseudogene. The TCR was taken from a woman aged 50 to 60 with active or convalescent COVID-19. This CDR3 is CASSKAGTGEGYEQYV. CDR3 bases: TGTGCCAGCAGCAAAGCGGGGACAGGGGAAGGTTACGAGCAGTACGTC.